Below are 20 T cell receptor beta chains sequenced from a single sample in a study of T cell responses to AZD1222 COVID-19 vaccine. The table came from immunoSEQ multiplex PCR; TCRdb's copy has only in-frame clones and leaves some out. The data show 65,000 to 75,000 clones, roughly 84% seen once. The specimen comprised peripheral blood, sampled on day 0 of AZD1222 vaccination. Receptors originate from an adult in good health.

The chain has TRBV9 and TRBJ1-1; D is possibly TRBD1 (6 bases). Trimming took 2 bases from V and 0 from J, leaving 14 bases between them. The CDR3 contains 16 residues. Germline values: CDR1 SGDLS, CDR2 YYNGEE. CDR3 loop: CASSVPLQGVNTEAFF. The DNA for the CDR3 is TGTGCCAGCAGCGTCCCTTTACAGGGAGTGAACACTGAAGCTTTCTTT.

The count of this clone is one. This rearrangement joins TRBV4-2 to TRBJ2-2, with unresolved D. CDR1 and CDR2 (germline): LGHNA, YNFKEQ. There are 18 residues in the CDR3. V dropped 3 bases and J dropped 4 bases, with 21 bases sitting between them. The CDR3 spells CASSHNSGNTNPTGELFF. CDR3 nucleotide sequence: TGTGCCAGCAGCCACAACAGTGGGAACACGAACCCCACCGGGGAGCTGTTTTTT.

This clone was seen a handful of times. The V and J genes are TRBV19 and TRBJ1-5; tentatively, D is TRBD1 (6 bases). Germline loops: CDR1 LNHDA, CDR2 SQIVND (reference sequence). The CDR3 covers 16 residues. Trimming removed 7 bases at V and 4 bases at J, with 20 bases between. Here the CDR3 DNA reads TGTGCCAGTACTTCTTCGCAAGGGGGGGCGAATCAGCCCCAGCATTTT. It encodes CASTSSQGGANQPQHF. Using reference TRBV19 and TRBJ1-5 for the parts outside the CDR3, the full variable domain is DGGITQSPKYLFRKEGQNVTLSCEQNLNHDAMYWYRQDPGQGLRLIYYSQIVNDFQKGDIAEGYSVSREKKESFPLTVTSAQKNPTAFYLCASTSSQGGANQPQHFGDGTRLSIL.

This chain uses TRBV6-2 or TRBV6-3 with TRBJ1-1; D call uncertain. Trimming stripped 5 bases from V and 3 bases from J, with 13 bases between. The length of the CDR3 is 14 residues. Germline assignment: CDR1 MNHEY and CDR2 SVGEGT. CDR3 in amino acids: CASSPRESHTEAFF. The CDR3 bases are TGTGCCAGCAGTCCCCGGGAGTCACACACTGAAGCTTTCTTT.

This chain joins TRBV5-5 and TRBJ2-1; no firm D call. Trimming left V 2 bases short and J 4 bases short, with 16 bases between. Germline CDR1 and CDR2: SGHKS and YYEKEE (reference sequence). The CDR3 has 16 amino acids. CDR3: CASSLAGPLRYNEQFF. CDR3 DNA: TGTGCCAGCAGCTTAGCCGGGCCCCTGAGGTACAATGAGCAGTTCTTC.

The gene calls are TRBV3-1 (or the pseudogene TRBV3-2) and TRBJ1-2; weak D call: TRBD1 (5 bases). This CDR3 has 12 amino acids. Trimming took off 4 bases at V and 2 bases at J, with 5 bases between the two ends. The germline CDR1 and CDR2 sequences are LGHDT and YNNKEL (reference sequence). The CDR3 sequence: CASSRDNYGYTF. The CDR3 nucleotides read TGTGCCAGCAGCCGGGACAACTATGGCTACACCTTC.

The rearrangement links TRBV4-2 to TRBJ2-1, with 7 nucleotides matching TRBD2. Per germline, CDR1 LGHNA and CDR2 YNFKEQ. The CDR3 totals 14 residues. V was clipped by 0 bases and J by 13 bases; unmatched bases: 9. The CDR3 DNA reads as TGTGCCAGCAGCCAAGATTGGGCCGGGGGACTACAGTTCTTC. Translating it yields CASSQDWAGGLQFF.

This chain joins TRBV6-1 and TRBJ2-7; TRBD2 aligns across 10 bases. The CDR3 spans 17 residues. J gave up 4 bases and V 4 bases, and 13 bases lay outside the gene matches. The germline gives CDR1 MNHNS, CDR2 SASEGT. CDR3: CASSGKRLAGAIYEQYF. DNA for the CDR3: TGTGCCAGCAGTGGTAAAAGGCTAGCGGGAGCGATTTACGAGCAGTACTTC.

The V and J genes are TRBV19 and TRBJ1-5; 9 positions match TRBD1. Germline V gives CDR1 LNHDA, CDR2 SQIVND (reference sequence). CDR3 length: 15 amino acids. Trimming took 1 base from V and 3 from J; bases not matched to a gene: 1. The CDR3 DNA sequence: TGTGCCAGTAGTATAGCACAGGGGGCCAATCAGCCCCAGCATTTT. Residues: CASSIAQGANQPQHF.

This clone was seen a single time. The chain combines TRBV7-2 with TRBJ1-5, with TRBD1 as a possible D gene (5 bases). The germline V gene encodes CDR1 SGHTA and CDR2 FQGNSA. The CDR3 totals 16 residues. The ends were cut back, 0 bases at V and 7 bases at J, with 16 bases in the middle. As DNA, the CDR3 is TGTGCCAGCAGCTTAGCGGGACTCAAGGTGGGGCAGCCCCAGCATTTT. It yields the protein CASSLAGLKVGQPQHF.

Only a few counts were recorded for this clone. As DNA, the CDR3 is TGCGCCAGCAGCTCGGACAGCACTGAAGCTTTCTTT. This codes for CASSSDSTEAFF. This chain connects TRBV10-1 to TRBJ1-1; D possibly corresponds to TRBD1 (6 bases). This CDR3 is 12 amino acids long. V lost 6 bases and J lost 4, with 9 bases in between. Germline V gene sequence: CDR1 WNHNN, CDR2 SYGVQD (reference sequence).

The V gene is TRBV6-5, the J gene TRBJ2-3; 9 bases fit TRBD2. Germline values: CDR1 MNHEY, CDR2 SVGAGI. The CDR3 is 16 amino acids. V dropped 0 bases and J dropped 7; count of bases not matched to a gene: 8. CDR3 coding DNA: TGTGCCAGCAGTTACTCGTTGGCGGGAGGGCCCCATACGCAGTATTTT. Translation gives CASSYSLAGGPHTQYF.

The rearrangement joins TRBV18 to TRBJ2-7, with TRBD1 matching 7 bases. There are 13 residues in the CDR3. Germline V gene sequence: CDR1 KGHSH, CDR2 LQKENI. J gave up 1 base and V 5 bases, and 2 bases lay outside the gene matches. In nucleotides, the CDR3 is TGTGCCAGCTCATCGGGACAGTCCTACGAGCAGTACTTC. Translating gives CASSSGQSYEQYF.

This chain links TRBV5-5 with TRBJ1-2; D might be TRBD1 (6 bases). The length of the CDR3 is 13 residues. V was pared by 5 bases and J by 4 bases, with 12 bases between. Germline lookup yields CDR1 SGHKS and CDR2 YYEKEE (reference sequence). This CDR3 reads CASRLDSTYGYTF. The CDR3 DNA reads TGTGCCAGCAGACTGGACAGTACCTATGGCTACACCTTC.

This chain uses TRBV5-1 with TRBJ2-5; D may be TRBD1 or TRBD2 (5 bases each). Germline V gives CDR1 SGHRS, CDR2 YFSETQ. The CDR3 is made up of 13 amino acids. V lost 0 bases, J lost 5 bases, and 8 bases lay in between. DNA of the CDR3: TGCGCCAGCAGCTTGGGGGGCGGGGAGACCCAGTACTTC. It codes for CASSLGGGETQYF.

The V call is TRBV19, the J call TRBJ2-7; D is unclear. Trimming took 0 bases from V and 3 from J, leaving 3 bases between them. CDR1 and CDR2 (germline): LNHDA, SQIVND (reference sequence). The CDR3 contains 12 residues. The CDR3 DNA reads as TGTGCCAGTAGTATAGATGGCTACGAGCAGTACTTC. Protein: CASSIDGYEQYF.

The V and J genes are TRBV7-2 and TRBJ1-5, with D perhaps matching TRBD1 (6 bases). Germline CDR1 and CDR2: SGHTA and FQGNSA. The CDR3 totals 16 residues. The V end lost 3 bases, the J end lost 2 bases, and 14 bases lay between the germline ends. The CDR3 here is CASSLGHGGGNQPQHF. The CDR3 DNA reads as TGTGCCAGCAGCTTGGGACACGGGGGAGGCAATCAGCCCCAGCATTTT.

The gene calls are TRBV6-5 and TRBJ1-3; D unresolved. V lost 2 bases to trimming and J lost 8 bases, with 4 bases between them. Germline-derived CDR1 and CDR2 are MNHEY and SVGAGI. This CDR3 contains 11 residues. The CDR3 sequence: CASSYGDTIYF. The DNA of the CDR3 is TGTGCCAGCAGTTACGGGGACACCATATATTTT.

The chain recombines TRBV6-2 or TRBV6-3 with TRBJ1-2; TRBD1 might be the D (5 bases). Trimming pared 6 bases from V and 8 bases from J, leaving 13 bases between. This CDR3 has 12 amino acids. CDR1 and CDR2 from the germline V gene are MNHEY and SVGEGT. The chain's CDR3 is CASSSPGGGYTF. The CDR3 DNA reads TGTGCCAGCAGCTCCCCTGGGGGGGGCTACACCTTC.

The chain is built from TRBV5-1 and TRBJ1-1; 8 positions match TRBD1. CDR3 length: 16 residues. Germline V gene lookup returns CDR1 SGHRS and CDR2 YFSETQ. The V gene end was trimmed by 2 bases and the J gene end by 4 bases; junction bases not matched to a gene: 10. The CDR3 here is CASSLAPGGSGTEAFF. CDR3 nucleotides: TGCGCCAGCAGCTTAGCCCCAGGGGGCTCGGGCACTGAAGCTTTCTTT.